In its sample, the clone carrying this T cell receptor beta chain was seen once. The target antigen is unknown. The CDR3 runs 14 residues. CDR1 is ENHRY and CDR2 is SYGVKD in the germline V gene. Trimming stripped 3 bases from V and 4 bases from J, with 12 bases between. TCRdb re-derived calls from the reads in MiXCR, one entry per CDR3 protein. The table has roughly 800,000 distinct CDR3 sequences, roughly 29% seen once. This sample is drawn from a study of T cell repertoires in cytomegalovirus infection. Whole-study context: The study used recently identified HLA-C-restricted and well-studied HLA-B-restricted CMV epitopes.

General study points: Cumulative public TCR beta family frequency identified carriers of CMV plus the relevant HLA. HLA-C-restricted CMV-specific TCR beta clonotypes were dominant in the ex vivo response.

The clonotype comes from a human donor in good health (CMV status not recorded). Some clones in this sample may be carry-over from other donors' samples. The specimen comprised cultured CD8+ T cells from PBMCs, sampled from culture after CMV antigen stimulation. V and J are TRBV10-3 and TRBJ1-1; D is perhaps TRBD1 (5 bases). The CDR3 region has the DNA TGTGCCATCAGTGAAGTGGGGCAGGGCACTGAAGCTTTCTTT. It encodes CAISEVGQGTEAFF.